This T cell receptor beta chain was captured in a study of T-cell memory formation after mild COVID-19. Across the study: The two donors had largely donor-specific TCR clusters.

One entry per CDR3 protein results from TCRdb running MiXCR on the 5' RACE reads. The table has 350,000 to 450,000 distinct CDR3 sequences, 15% to 25% seen once. Between the trimmed V and J ends, which lost 3 bases and 4 bases, there was a span of 15 bases. This CDR3 is 15 amino acids long. The clonotype originates from an adult woman who had mild COVID-19 (a few samples of this study predate the infection). Cell type and time point are not known. The chain joins TRBV12-3 or TRBV12-4 to TRBJ2-5; maybe TRBD2 (6 bases). Sequenced input: PBMCs or a T cell subset sorted from them (not recorded which). CDR3 loop: CASSFRDGGAETQYF. CDR3 nucleotide sequence: TGTGCCAGCAGTTTCCGGGACGGGGGAGCAGAGACCCAGTACTTC.